Presented here are 18 T cell receptor beta chains from one specimen sequenced in a study of cytomegalovirus exposure and HLA in healthy donors (dated by TCRdb to about 2017). Library preparation was by the immunoSEQ multiplex PCR assay. The multiplex PCR relied on a mix of 60 forward primers for TCR Vbeta segments and 13 reverse primers for TCR Jbeta segments. This immuneACCESS table, as held by TCRdb, lists in-frame sequences with V and J called but not all clones. Of the missing ones, under half trace to an unresolved V gene in checked studies; the others have no known cause. This sample comprises roughly 100,000 clones, over 70% of them detected only once. The ten largest clones represent about 8.6% of the sample. Sample: PBMCs. Source of these receptors: a woman aged 35 to 49 in good health and CMV-seropositive.

The chain recombines TRBV27 with TRBJ2-3; unclear D gene. V was trimmed by 1 base and J by 2 bases, leaving 7 bases between them. The CDR3 totals 14 residues. Germline CDR1 reads MNHEY; CDR2 reads SMNVEV (reference sequence). The CDR3 DNA reads TGTGCCAGCAGTTTATTGGGCAACACAGATACGCAGTATTTT. This sequence encodes CASSLLGNTDTQYF.

The CDR3 spells CASSSGQGIEKLFF. For the CDR3, the DNA is TGTGCCAGCAGTTCGGGACAGGGGATTGAAAAACTGTTTTTT. This chain joins TRBV28 and TRBJ1-4; 10 bases align to TRBD1. The CDR3 runs to 14 residues. From germline, CDR1 is MDHEN and CDR2 SYDVKM. The junction had 3 bases not matched to a gene; V was cut back by 4 bases and J by 7 bases.

The genes are TRBV9 and TRBJ1-6; 8 positions match TRBD1. Trimming cost V 4 bases and J 10 bases; bases outside gene matches: 7. Germline V gives CDR1 SGDLS, CDR2 YYNGEE. This CDR3 spans 14 amino acids. The CDR3 here is CASSLRQGTSPLHF. CDR3 bases: TGTGCCAGCAGCCTTCGACAGGGGACGTCACCCCTCCACTTT.

This chain joins TRBV6-5 and TRBJ2-5, with 7 bases matching TRBD1. The end of the DNA aligns better with TRBJ2-7, so the J call may be wrong. Germline CDR1 and CDR2: MNHEY and SVGAGI. The CDR3 covers 15 residues. In nucleotides, the CDR3 is TGTGCCAGCAGTTACTCGACAGGGTATGCCTACGAGCAGTACTTC. Translated, it gives CASSYSTGYAYEQYF.

The genes are TRBV27 and TRBJ2-3, with 7 bases lining up with TRBD2. The trim removed 5 bases at V and 2 bases at J, leaving 4 bases unmatched. This CDR3 region has 14 residues. Looked up from germline, CDR1 is MNHEY and CDR2 is SMNVEV (reference sequence). This CDR3 is CASSPSGATDTQYF. The CDR3 bases are TGTGCCAGCAGTCCTAGCGGAGCCACAGATACGCAGTATTTT.

The gene calls are TRBV10-2 and TRBJ1-2; the match to TRBD1 covers 9 bases. The germline CDR1 and CDR2 sequences are WSHSY and SAAADI. Trimming removed 7 bases from V and 8 bases from J; junction bases left unmatched: 8. CDR3 length: 13 amino acids. CDR3 nucleotides: TGCGCCAGCACCCAGGGACAGGGTTTAGGCTACACCTTC. Its protein is CASTQGQGLGYTF.

The chain couples TRBV15 to TRBJ2-2; 8 bases match TRBD2. The CDR3 loop spans 19 amino acids. The trim removed 0 bases at V and 4 bases at J, leaving 13 bases unmatched. Germline values: CDR1 LNHNV, CDR2 YYDKDF (reference sequence). The chain's CDR3 is CATSRDRGLAGGPTGELFF. CDR3 DNA sequence: TGTGCCACCAGCAGAGATCGAGGTCTGGCGGGAGGTCCCACCGGGGAGCTGTTTTTT.

The chain is built from TRBV5-4 and TRBJ2-3; possibly TRBD2 for D (6 bases). The CDR3 spans 16 residues. V was shortened by 2 bases and J by 1 base, with 14 bases between the two germline ends. The germline V gene has CDR1 SGHNT and CDR2 YYREEE (reference sequence). In DNA, the CDR3 is TGTGCCAGCAGCTTTGGAGGGCCGGGTGGCACAGATACGCAGTATTTT. Translation gives CASSFGGPGGTDTQYF.

This clone came up a few times. The CDR3 loop is CASRMGGGGGNQPQHF. The CDR3 bases are TGTGCCAGCAGGATGGGAGGTGGGGGGGGCAATCAGCCCCAGCATTTT. The rearrangement links TRBV28 to TRBJ1-5, with D maybe TRBD1 (5 bases). Trimming took off 6 bases at V and 2 bases at J, with 17 bases between the two ends. Germline assignment: CDR1 MDHEN and CDR2 SYDVKM. The CDR3 runs to 16 residues.

In its sample, this clone was seen a few times. The chain recombines TRBV4-2 with TRBJ2-3; 7 bases map to TRBD2. The CDR3 is 14 amino acids. From germline, CDR1 is LGHNA and CDR2 YNFKEQ. J lost 4 bases, V lost 1 base, and 2 bases had no gene match. The CDR3 reads CASSQGLAADTQYF. In nucleotides, the CDR3 is TGTGCCAGCAGCCAAGGACTAGCTGCAGATACGCAGTATTTT.

This clone was counted a few times. The chain couples TRBV7-8 to TRBJ2-1; D may be TRBD1 (5 bases). Trimming left V 2 bases short and J 3 bases short, with 20 bases between. Germline V gives CDR1 SGHVS, CDR2 FQNEAQ. The CDR3 has 18 residues. CDR3 loop: CASSLIVGVLWSYNEQFF. CDR3 DNA: TGTGCCAGCAGCTTAATCGTAGGGGTCCTATGGAGCTACAATGAGCAGTTCTTC.

The chain is built from TRBV19 and TRBJ2-3; D unclear. The CDR3 has 12 residues. The V gene lost 5 bases and the J gene lost 6 bases, with 9 bases spanning the gap. Germline-derived CDR1 and CDR2 are LNHDA and SQIVND (reference sequence). CDR3 sequence: CASSESRDTQYF. As DNA, the CDR3 is TGTGCCAGTAGTGAGAGCCGGGATACGCAGTATTTT.

The chain employs TRBV7-9 and TRBJ1-6; weak D call: TRBD1 (5 bases). Germline values: CDR1 SEHNR, CDR2 FQNEAQ (reference sequence). V lost 0 bases to trimming and J lost 6 bases, with 9 bases between them. This CDR3 has 15 amino acids. CDR3 coding DNA: TGTGCCAGCAGCTTAGCGTCGGGGGTTAATTCACCCCTCCACTTT. Its translation is CASSLASGVNSPLHF.

The rearrangement links TRBV25-1 to TRBJ1-2; 7 nucleotides line up with TRBD1. Germline V CDR1 and CDR2: MGHDK, SYGVNS. V trimming: 6 bases; J trimming: 5 bases; junction bases outside the gene matches: 9. The length of the CDR3 is 14 residues. CDR3 sequence reads: CASSLAGTAYGYTF. DNA of the CDR3: TGTGCCAGCAGCCTCGCCGGGACAGCATATGGCTACACCTTC.

J is TRBJ2-3 and V is TRBV7-3; D remains ambiguous. Germline CDR1 is SGHTA and CDR2 is FQGTGA. The germline V and J ends were trimmed by 1 base and 2 bases, with 7 bases remaining between them. The CDR3 spans 14 residues. The CDR3 region is CASSLNAITDTQYF. CDR3 in DNA: TGTGCCAGCAGCTTAAATGCTATCACAGATACGCAGTATTTT.

The chain carries TRBV28 and TRBJ2-5, with 11 bases identical to TRBD1. This CDR3 has 15 residues. Germline V CDR1 and CDR2: MDHEN, SYDVKM. The V and J ends lost 5 bases and 5 bases, in that order; junction bases with no gene match: 7. CDR3 in DNA: TGTGCCAGCAGTCCCGGACAGGGGGCTTGGGAGACCCAGTACTTC. Protein: CASSPGQGAWETQYF.

This rearrangement joins TRBV19 to TRBJ1-1; 10 positions match TRBD1. The CDR3 spans 16 residues. V shed 5 bases and J 1 base; nucleotides not matched to a gene: 7. Germline lookup yields CDR1 LNHDA and CDR2 SQIVND (reference sequence). The CDR3 protein is CASSPGQGFQNTEAFF. DNA of the CDR3: TGTGCCAGTAGTCCGGGACAGGGGTTTCAGAACACTGAAGCTTTCTTT.

This clone was found a few times. This chain joins TRBV27 and TRBJ2-1; 11 nucleotides line up with TRBD2. Germline V gene sequence: CDR1 MNHEY, CDR2 SMNVEV (reference sequence). The V segment lost 5 bases and the J segment 3 bases; nucleotides outside the gene matches: 6. This CDR3 region has 16 residues. The CDR3 reads CASSPLTSGIYNEQFF. The CDR3 bases are TGTGCCAGCAGTCCCTTGACTAGCGGGATCTACAATGAGCAGTTCTTC.